This T cell receptor (beta chain) stems from a study of cytomegalovirus exposure and HLA in healthy donors (dated by TCRdb to between 2016 and 2019). Context from the whole study: In an earlier analysis of roughly 500 of the donors, less than 350 Gb of sequence data and some 100 million unique TCR beta sequences from 180 million or so T cells were reported. Roughly 300 gigabases of sequencing data and some 85 million unique TCR sequences were included in an early release covering about 620 HLA-typed donors. Of the roughly 400 genotyped donors, 75% to 85% were placed in the genetic ancestry cluster associated with self-reported Caucasian donors. The study aimed to test whether cataloging public T cell receptors could reveal signatures of past pathogen exposure. The study profiled the T cell repertoires of around 700 subjects by immunosequencing and related them to cytomegalovirus serostatus. Besides the first cohort of 550 to 750 subjects, a separate validation cohort made up of roughly 120 different subjects was used. To predict cytomegalovirus infection status, the study brought together high-throughput TCR immunosequencing, statistical association of individual TCRs with disease status, and machine learning. In a later analysis, previously published TCR beta repertoires from fewer than 750 donors were re-analyzed and high-resolution HLA genotyping was added so that TCR occurrence patterns could be studied. The later analysis used no new phenotypic data to find candidate immune exposures, relying instead on TCR beta sequences and their occurrence across donors. An earlier analysis of roughly 600 of the donors used high-throughput TCR beta sequencing to judge whether each TCR beta V gene segment behaved as functional or pseudogenic. Donor age, sex, ethnicity and CMV serostatus were compiled alongside the repertoire data. Genome-wide SNP genotypes for about three fifths of the roughly 670 donors were used in a later genetic analysis, which treated that subset as a discovery cohort. Every discovery cohort repertoire had been produced on one sequencing platform. Class I and class II HLA loci were covered by the typing at four-digit resolution. The number of typed donors differed by locus: about 620-640 for A, B, C, DRB1 and DQB1; about 520 for DQA1; fewer than 610 for DPA1; and some 450 for DPB1. Roughly 5 DR-DQ haplotypes were handled as single units for association and clustering, since linkage in the cohort was strong. Among some 410 genotyped donors of the cohort, an average of about 220,000 unique TCR beta nucleotide sequences was sequenced per donor, of which 15% to 20% were non-productive. Broad study findings and their caveats: Because counts were too low, roughly 16 rarely observed V segments, including chromosome 9 orphons, were left out of the earlier analysis of some 600 of the donors. Compared with equally common non-associated chains, HLA-associated TCR beta chains in a later analysis were more clonally expanded and had lower generation probabilities. The 87-base-pair reads could not distinguish some IMGT-functional V segments, including TRBV6-2 and TRBV6-3, so those segments were excluded. Linkage disequilibrium might explain the correlated functional status among segregating V segments, but an unknown experimental factor could not be excluded. Specific HLA alleles were associated with some 15,000 TCR beta sequences at a false discovery rate of 0.05 in a later analysis. Most TCR sequences were observed very rarely across donors, whereas some public TCRs were present in many individuals. Because HLA typing was unavailable for some donors at each locus, only the typed subset was used in association tests. Broadly in line with IMGT annotations, most TCR beta V segments showed up in productive rearrangements about 87% or about 30% of the time in an earlier analysis of several hundred of the donors. This cohort had only TCR beta chains sequenced, and the lack of alpha or paired-chain data limited which features could be detected. In a later genetic analysis, a missense DCLRE1C variant was associated with V-gene and J-gene trimming of TCR beta chains, and the association was replicated in an independent cohort. Presence/absence analyses assumed roughly uniform sequencing depth across donors, an assumption that may not hold. A total of fewer than 200 TCR beta chains were listed by the study as associated with cytomegalovirus. When HLA alleles, especially DR and DQ, strongly co-occurred, attributing TCR associations to individual alleles was difficult. According to a later analysis, most CMV-associated TCR beta chains appeared to be HLA-restricted, and the HLA associations seemed to be driven largely by CMV exposure. A further reported finding was that TCR beta sequences accurately predicted the HLA-A and HLA-B alleles for most subjects in the first cohort. The classifier was reported to diagnose cytomegalovirus status with high specificity and sensitivity in both the original cohort and the validation cohort. The authors suggested that the approach could potentially be extended to other disease states and immunological phenotypes. A few of the identified cytomegalovirus-associated TCR beta chains were confirmed in vitro to be specific for cytomegalovirus antigens. A later genetic analysis reported fewer N-insertions in productive TCRs among donors in an Asian-associated ancestry cluster than the approximately 670-donor mean. A later analysis found that TCR association rates varied across HLA loci, with DRB1 alleles showing the most associated TCRs and HLA-C alleles the fewest. In a later analysis, several top co-occurrence clusters were reported to appear linked to parvovirus B19, influenza, CMV and Epstein-Barr virus. Immune exposure information for the cohort was limited to CMV serostatus. The sequencing pipeline was judged likely to have produced a cluster of highly shared sequence variants as a technical artifact.

Comments on this clone: Its binding antigen is unknown. Base qualities are not provided; no much larger clone lies one nucleotide away.

The cohort was made up of 666 healthy bone marrow donors. At the time of sampling, every cohort member was nominally healthy, though immune exposures that went unrecorded were likely present. The donor was CMV seronegative and was included in the group of 352 seronegative cohort members. Every donor gave a peripheral blood sample, and the peripheral blood mononuclear cells from that sample were used for TCR beta sequencing. The Qiagen DNeasy Blood Extraction Kit was used to extract genomic DNA from the blood cell samples. The method behind the library was the immunoSEQ multiplex PCR assay. A mixture of 60 forward primers for TCR Vbeta segments and 13 reverse primers for TCR Jbeta segments was used in the multiplex PCR. A multiplex PCR assay on genomic DNA amplified the CDR3 region of rearranged TCR beta genes. The amplified TCR beta libraries were sequenced on the Illumina HiSeq System as 87-base-pair reads. For the original study's pipeline: A later analysis tallied 80 million to 95 million unique TCR beta chains across the 660 or so repertoires, and approximately 12 million of those chains were shared by two or more donors. Raw reads were error-corrected and collapsed into unique sequences with a nearest-neighbor algorithm that merged closely related sequences to remove PCR and sequencing errors. V, D and J gene segments were assigned by aligning CDR3 sequences to IMGT reference sequences. For a sequence to be retained, a match of at least six nucleotides to both a V gene segment and a J gene segment was required. A rearrangement counted as productive if the CDR3 had no stop codons and remained in frame with V and J, and every other rearrangement counted as non-productive. CDR3 was defined according to IMGT convention as the region running from the second conserved V-encoded cysteine to the conserved J-encoded phenylalanine. In an earlier analysis of approximately 500 of the donors, sequences lacking an unambiguous match to a single V gene segment were excluded. An earlier analysis of 450 to 650 of the donors called V segments functional above 56.7% productive rearrangements and segregating when the between-donor standard deviation exceeded 5%. A statistical classification framework was built for diagnosing cytomegalovirus status from the catalog of TCR beta chain sequences. In a later analysis, V and J genes were assigned by comparing TCR nucleotide sequences against IMGT/GENE-DB human TR gene sequences. In a later analysis, CDR3 sequences and most-parsimonious VDJ recombination scenarios were assigned using the TCRdist pipeline. In a later analysis, every TCR beta chain was defined by the combination of its CDR3 amino acid sequence and its V-gene family, and reads without a unique V-gene family were dropped. To address suspected cross-contamination and a sequencing artifact, a later analysis removed roughly 640 highly shared, low-generation-probability nucleotide sequences. For each public chain, a later analysis derived a clonal expansion index from normalized ranks of inferred template counts within each repertoire. In a later analysis, generation probabilities were computed using a VDJ recombination model fitted to out-of-frame rearrangements, and the results were checked against IGoR. A later analysis scored TCR-TCR, TCR-HLA and TCR-CMV co-occurrence with hypergeometric tests, applying a repertoire-size bias correction to TCR pairs. To estimate false discovery rates, a later analysis permuted the HLA or CMV assignments 20 times. A later analysis grouped co-occurring TCRs with DBSCAN, adding TCRdist sequence similarity when clustering within HLA-allele-positive subsets. Co-occurrence clustering excluded repertoires with fewer than 30,000 or more than 120,000 public chains, plus five with anomalous nucleotide sharing. The table comes from immuneACCESS by way of TCRdb, which keeps in-frame sequences with V and J called. Part of the clones is missing from these tables; in studies checked, under half for an unresolved V gene and the rest for unknown reasons. For V, J and clone size, that table is used; D and trimming come from the DNA. In all, the sample holds 150,000 or so clones, and around 76% of those were seen once. Roughly 1.4% of the sample comes from the top ten.

Spanning cysteine to phenylalanine, the CDR3 consists of 13 amino acids. The DNA shown is the 39-base CDR3, in frame from base 1. A distance of 8 bases separates the germline ends of V and J, which lose 3 bases and 2 bases respectively. From the germline V gene, CDR1 is MDHEN and CDR2 is SYDVKM. This receptor was identified in a man aged 40-49 years in good health and CMV-seronegative. The material sequenced was PBMCs. The rearranged chain carries TRBV28 and TRBJ2-7, with a weak D call of TRBD1 (5 bases match). The CDR3 region has the sequence CASSFKGTYEQYF. DNA sequence: TGTGCCAGCAGTTTCAAGGGGACCTACGAGCAGTACTTC.